This T cell receptor beta chain was captured by sequencing in a study of cytomegalovirus exposure and HLA in healthy donors. Whole-study findings and limits: Later on, a genetic analysis was performed. It linked a missense variant in DCLRE1C with V- and J-gene trimming of TCR beta.

PCR involved 60 Vbeta and 13 Jbeta primers. Using immunoSEQ multiplex PCR, the repertoire was profiled, and TCRdb retains in-frame clones only, with some absent. The data hold 120,000 to 150,000 clones, with around four fifths observed a single time. For this clone: Its target is not known.

The V gene's germline CDR1 is LGHNT and CDR2 FRNRAP. The CDR3 spans 16 residues. The J segment lost 5 bases and the V segment lost 3 bases, leaving 12 bases of the junction unmatched. Sequencing was performed on PBMCs. The rearrangement joins TRBV12-5 to TRBJ1-1, with 7 positions matching TRBD1. The source of this sequence is a boy between 2 and 10 years old in good health and CMV-seronegative. The CDR3 loop reads CASGLGPGQATTEAFF. The CDR3 DNA reads as TGTGCTAGTGGTTTAGGTCCCGGACAGGCGACGACTGAAGCTTTCTTT.